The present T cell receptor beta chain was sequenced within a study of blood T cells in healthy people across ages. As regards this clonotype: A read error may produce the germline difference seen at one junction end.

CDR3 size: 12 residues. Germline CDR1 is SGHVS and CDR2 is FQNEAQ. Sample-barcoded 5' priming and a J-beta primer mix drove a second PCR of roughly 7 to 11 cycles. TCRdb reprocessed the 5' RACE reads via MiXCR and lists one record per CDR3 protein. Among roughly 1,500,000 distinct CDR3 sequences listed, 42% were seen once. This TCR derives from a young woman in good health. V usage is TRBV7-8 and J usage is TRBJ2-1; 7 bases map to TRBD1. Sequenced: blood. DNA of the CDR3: TGTGCCAGCAGTTTAGGGACAGCTGAGCAGTTCTTC. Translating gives CASSLGTAEQFF.